This TCR beta chain was sequenced during a study of blood T cell repertoires in COVID-19. As for the study in general: COVID-19 samples collected from the United States, Italy and Spain covered acute and convalescent phases. PBMCs, B-cell-depleted T cells, or T cells were the source of the cDNA or gDNA that made up the material.

Seattle participants joined during active infection and were tracked over time. The CDR3 is 15 amino acids. From germline, CDR1 is SGHVS and CDR2 FQNEAQ. With 2 bases clipped from V and 5 bases from J, the junction kept 7 bases outside the gene matches. Per the original methods: The authors estimated nucleated cell counts from reference gene primer amplification. Profiled with immunoSEQ multiplex PCR; TCRdb holds only in-frame clones, not every one. V, J and clone size reflect that table, while D and trimming were determined from the DNA. Here the sample spans approximately 170,000 clones, 84% being singletons.

The sequence came from a woman older than 75 with COVID-19, enrolled during active disease. The gene calls are TRBV7-8 and TRBJ2-7, with TRBD1 matching 9 bases. Input material: peripheral blood. The CDR3 is CASSLWRTGENEQYF. CDR3 nucleotides: TGTGCCAGCAGCTTATGGAGGACAGGGGAAAACGAGCAGTACTTC.